A selection of T cell receptor beta chains follows, all from one sample in a study of beta chain features in type 1 diabetes. Libraries were prepared by immunoSEQ multiplex PCR; TCRdb keeps only in-frame clonotypes and omits some of them. Counted here are roughly 340,000 clones, roughly 12% occurring once; the ten biggest clones make up approximately 0.01%. The specimen sequenced was naive CD4+ T cells from blood. The source is a woman between 18 and 29 years old with type 1 diabetes. The CDR3 runs from the conserved cysteine through the conserved F or W. Fields, in order: CDR3 protein, CDR3 DNA, clone size, V gene, J gene, D gene. The D gene is left open where the match is weak. Clone sizes are given selectively: once, few, many, or a class where the clone is expanded.

CASSRDRGQDYGYTF	TGTGCCAGCAGTAGGGACAGGGGGCAAGACTATGGCTACACCTTC	few	TRBV6-5	TRBJ1-2	TRBD1
CASSHDLAPYTQYF	TGCGCCAGCAGCCATGACTTGGCCCCCTATACGCAGTATTTT	few	TRBV4-3	TRBJ2-3	-
CASSLVSGVGIHTGELFF	TGTGCCAGCAGCTTAGTGTCAGGGGTCGGCATCCACACCGGGGAGCTGTTTTTT	-	TRBV7-6	TRBJ2-2	-
CASSMRNPQETQYF	TGTGCCAGTAGTATGCGGAACCCCCAAGAGACCCAGTACTTC	few	TRBV19	TRBJ2-5	-
CASSRDVTGGLRTGELFF	TGTGCCAGCAGCAGAGATGTAACGGGGGGGCTTCGGACCGGGGAGCTGTTTTTT	-	TRBV9	TRBJ2-2	TRBD2
CASSLFQNTGELFF	TGTGCCAGCAGCTTATTTCAGAACACCGGGGAGCTGTTTTTT	-	TRBV7-9	TRBJ2-2	-
CASRPALARELFF	TGTGCCAGCAGACCCGCACTAGCACGGGAGCTGTTTTTT	few	TRBV5-4	TRBJ2-2	-
CASSDIENSPLHF	TGTGCCAGCAGTGACATAGAAAATTCACCCCTCCACTTT	-	TRBV9	TRBJ1-6	-
CASSPRLFSYEQYF	TGTGCCAGCAGTCCCCGACTATTCAGCTACGAGCAGTACTTC	-	TRBV27	TRBJ2-7	-
CASSYRGYQPQHF	TGTGCCAGCAGCTATCGCGGGTATCAGCCCCAGCATTTT	-	TRBV7-2	TRBJ1-5	-
CASRPPGQGAYEQYF	TGTGCCAGCAGACCTCCGGGACAGGGTGCCTACGAGCAGTACTTC	few	TRBV28	TRBJ2-7	TRBD1
CAWSLLLVLDYNEQFF	TGTGCCTGGAGCCTCCTACTAGTGTTAGATTACAATGAGCAGTTCTTC	-	TRBV30	TRBJ2-1	-
CASSLGQGASGTEAFF	TGTGCCAGCAGCTTAGGGCAGGGGGCGAGTGGCACTGAAGCTTTCTTT	-	TRBV7-9	TRBJ1-1	TRBD1
CASSDRGQPQHF	TGTGCCAGCAGCGATAGGGGTCAGCCCCAGCATTTT	-	TRBV7-9	TRBJ1-5	-
CASSEYHRLDGSHYGYTF	TGTGCCAGCAGTGAATATCACAGACTAGATGGGTCCCACTATGGCTACACCTTC	-	TRBV25-1	TRBJ1-2	-
CASRSQGEHLNEQFF	TGTGCCAGCAGATCACAGGGAGAGCACCTGAATGAGCAGTTCTTC	-	TRBV6-6	TRBJ2-1	-
CASRVDGQGSYEQYF	TGTGCCAGCCGAGTAGACGGACAGGGAAGCTACGAGCAGTACTTC	-	TRBV19	TRBJ2-7	TRBD1
CASSTGETQYF	TGCGCCAGCAGCACGGGGGAGACCCAGTACTTC	few	TRBV5-1	TRBJ2-5	-
CAWNTGYEAFF	TGTGCCTGGAATACAGGGTATGAAGCTTTCTTT	-	TRBV30	TRBJ1-1	-
CASSLGGGLAQETQYF	TGTGCCAGCAGCTTGGGCGGGGGACTAGCGCAAGAGACCCAGTACTTC	-	TRBV5-5	TRBJ2-5	TRBD2
CASSLAGGGVYEQYF	TGTGCCAGCAGCTTAGCGGGCGGCGGGGTATACGAGCAGTACTTC	few	TRBV7-2	TRBJ2-7	-
CASSIDISNQPQHF	TGTGCCAGCAGCATCGACATTAGCAATCAGCCCCAGCATTTT	few	TRBV7-2	TRBJ1-5	-
CASSLITGSDTQYF	TGCGCCAGCAGCTTGATAACAGGGTCAGATACGCAGTATTTT	-	TRBV5-1	TRBJ2-3	-
CASSPGQTEAFF	TGTGCCAGCAGTCCCGGACAGACTGAAGCTTTCTTT	few	TRBV7-9	TRBJ1-1	-
CASSVSGGSGEKLFF	TGTGCCAGCAGTGTCTCAGGAGGGTCCGGCGAAAAACTGTTTTTT	few	TRBV25-1	TRBJ1-4	-
CASGPPGTRGPDTQYF	TGTGCTAGTGGACCCCCCGGGACGCGGGGCCCAGATACGCAGTATTTT	-	TRBV12-5	TRBJ2-3	-
CASSYSRGGETQYF	TGTGCCAGCAGTTACTCGCGCGGCGGGGAGACCCAGTACTTC	-	TRBV6-5	TRBJ2-5	-
CASRPGTSEYYEQYF	TGTGCCAGCAGACCCGGGACTAGCGAATACTACGAGCAGTACTTC	-	TRBV2	TRBJ2-7	TRBD2
CASSLGQGRLAGASYEQYF	TGTGCCAGCAGCTTAGGACAGGGGCGGCTAGCGGGAGCCTCCTACGAGCAGTACTTC	-	TRBV7-9	TRBJ2-7	TRBD2
CASSLRSGGGYNEQFF	TGTGCCAGTAGTCTCCGTAGCGGGGGGGGATACAATGAGCAGTTCTTC	few	TRBV19	TRBJ2-1	TRBD2
CASSVAGTSNEQFF	TGTGCCAGCAGCGTAGCCGGGACTAGCAATGAGCAGTTCTTC	-	TRBV9	TRBJ2-1	TRBD2
CATSRETSGGNNEQFF	TGTGCCACCAGCAGAGAAACTAGCGGGGGGAACAATGAGCAGTTCTTC	-	TRBV15	TRBJ2-1	TRBD2
CASSVVSTDTQYF	TGTGCCAGCAGCGTAGTAAGCACAGATACGCAGTATTTT	-	TRBV9	TRBJ2-3	-
CASSRTGWNQPQHF	TGTGCCAGCAGCCGGACAGGATGGAATCAGCCCCAGCATTTT	few	TRBV7-2	TRBJ1-5	TRBD1
CASSTSGREYNEQFF	TGCGCCAGCAGCACTTCCGGCCGGGAGTACAATGAGCAGTTCTTC	few	TRBV5-1	TRBJ2-1	-
CASSPTTDYGYTF	TGTGCCAGCAGCCCGACGACTGACTATGGCTACACCTTC	few	TRBV7-2	TRBJ1-2	-
CSVGGGAYNEQFF	TGCAGCGTGGGAGGGGGGGCCTACAATGAGCAGTTCTTC	-	TRBV29-1	TRBJ2-1	-
CASRTGPLNGYTF	TGTGCCAGCAGGACGGGTCCTCTTAATGGCTACACCTTC	-	TRBV6-1	TRBJ1-2	-
CSVEGTRVDFF	TGCAGCGTTGAAGGGACTCGCGTGGATTTCTTT	few	TRBV29-1	TRBJ1-1	-
CASSLDRGEMGTF	TGTGCCAGCAGCCTCGACAGGGGGGAGATGGGCACCTTC	-	TRBV7-2	TRBJ1-2	TRBD1
CASSLGEGSSYNEQFF	TGTGCCAGCAGCTTAGGGGAGGGTTCGAGTTACAATGAGCAGTTCTTC	-	TRBV7-9	TRBJ2-1	TRBD2
CASSLAAEETQYF	TGTGCCAGCAGCTTAGCGGCAGAAGAGACCCAGTACTTC	-	TRBV7-2	TRBJ2-5	-
CASGDSNQPQHF	TGTGCCAGCGGAGATAGCAATCAGCCCCAGCATTTT	few	TRBV28	TRBJ1-5	-
CASSLGAHSYEQYF	TGTGCCAGCAGCTTAGGGGCACACTCCTACGAGCAGTACTTC	-	TRBV7-9	TRBJ2-7	-